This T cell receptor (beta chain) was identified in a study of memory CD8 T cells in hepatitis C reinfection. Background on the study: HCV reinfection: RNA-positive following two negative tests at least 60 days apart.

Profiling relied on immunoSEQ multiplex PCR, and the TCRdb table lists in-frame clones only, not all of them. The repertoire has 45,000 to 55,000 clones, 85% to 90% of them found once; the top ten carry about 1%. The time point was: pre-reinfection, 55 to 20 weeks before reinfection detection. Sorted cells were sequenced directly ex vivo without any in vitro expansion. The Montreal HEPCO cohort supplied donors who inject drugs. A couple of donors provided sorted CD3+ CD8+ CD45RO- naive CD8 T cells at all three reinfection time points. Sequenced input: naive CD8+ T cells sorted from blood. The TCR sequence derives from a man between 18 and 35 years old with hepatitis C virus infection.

The chain's CDR3 is CASSPGVFYEQYF. CDR3 DNA: TGTGCCAGTAGTCCCGGGGTCTTTTACGAGCAGTACTTC. This chain joins TRBV19 and TRBJ2-5; tentatively, D is TRBD2 (5 bases). The J call is doubtful: the DNA matches TRBJ2-7 better. CDR1 LNHDA and CDR2 SQIVND come from the germline V gene (reference sequence). The CDR3 is 13 amino acids.